These T cell receptor beta chains were read from a single sample in a study of spatial heterogeneity in lung cancer. TCRdb reanalysed the 5' RACE reads using MiXCR and keeps one entry per CDR3 protein. The repertoire holds about 4,400 distinct CDR3 sequences, about a fifth seen once, with 20% to 25% in the top ten. Sequencing used normal lung tissue next to the tumor, obtained at surgery. These receptors all stem from a female donor with early-stage non-small cell lung cancer. Both conserved end residues are part of each CDR3. A D gene is named only where the DNA matches it firmly. Rows give clone size only sometimes, using once, few, many, or a class for an expanded clone.

V gene: TRBV5-1
D gene: NA
J gene: TRBJ2-6
clone size: NA
CDR3 DNA: TGCGCCAGCAGCTTTCGGGGGCCAACCAGCTCTGGGGCCAACGTCCTGACTTTC
CDR3 protein: CASSFRGPTSSGANVLTF

V gene: TRBV6-2/TRBV6-3
D gene: NA
J gene: TRBJ2-2
clone size: medium-sized
CDR3 DNA: TGTGCCAGCAGTTACTCGGAAAGCGGGGAGCTGTTTTTT
CDR3 protein: CASSYSESGELFF

V gene: TRBV7-2
D gene: NA
J gene: TRBJ1-2
clone size: NA
CDR3 DNA: TGTGCCAGCAGCTCCTCCCCGAAGGGCTATGGCTACACCTTC
CDR3 protein: CASSSSPKGYGYTF

V gene: TRBV6-6
D gene: TRBD1
J gene: TRBJ1-5
clone size: NA
CDR3 DNA: TGTGCCAGCAGTACACAAAACAGGGGTTTGAATCAGCCCCAGCATTTT
CDR3 protein: CASSTQNRGLNQPQHF

V gene: TRBV25-1
D gene: NA
J gene: TRBJ1-1
clone size: medium-sized
CDR3 DNA: TGTGATTCCGGAGGCAGGGAGATGAACACTGAAGCTTTCTTT
CDR3 protein: CDSGGREMNTEAFF

V gene: TRBV7-6
D gene: TRBD2
J gene: TRBJ2-6
clone size: medium-sized
CDR3 DNA: TGTGCCAGCAGCAGGACTAGCGGGGGAAGTGGGGCCAACGTCCTGACTTTC
CDR3 protein: CASSRTSGGSGANVLTF

V gene: TRBV11-2
D gene: NA
J gene: TRBJ2-7
clone size: once
CDR3 DNA: TGTGCCAGCAGCCCCGGGACCTCCCAGTACTTC
CDR3 protein: CASSPGTSQYF

V gene: TRBV6-6
D gene: NA
J gene: TRBJ1-2
clone size: medium-sized
CDR3 DNA: TGTGCCAGCAGTAGCCCCCAGGGCTTGGGTGGCTACACCTTC
CDR3 protein: CASSSPQGLGGYTF

V gene: TRBV18
D gene: NA
J gene: TRBJ1-5
clone size: medium-sized
CDR3 DNA: TGTGCCAGCTCACCACAAAGGGGGGGCGAGCAGCCCCAGCATTTT
CDR3 protein: CASSPQRGGEQPQHF

V gene: TRBV29-1
D gene: TRBD1
J gene: TRBJ2-3
clone size: NA
CDR3 DNA: TGCAGCGCCACGACAGGGGCTACAGATACGCAGTATTTT
CDR3 protein: CSATTGATDTQYF

V gene: TRBV4-2
D gene: NA
J gene: TRBJ1-4
clone size: NA
CDR3 DNA: TGTGCCAGCAGCCAAGCGGGAGGGGATAATGAAAAACTGTTTTTT
CDR3 protein: CASSQAGGDNEKLFF

V gene: TRBV14
D gene: NA
J gene: TRBJ2-1
clone size: NA
CDR3 DNA: TGTGCCAGCAGCCAAGACGGCCCCGGGACACTTAGCTCCTACAATGAGCAGTTCTTC
CDR3 protein: CASSQDGPGTLSSYNEQFF

V gene: TRBV10-1
D gene: NA
J gene: TRBJ2-7
clone size: NA
CDR3 DNA: TGCGCCAGCAGTGAATATCCGAGAGGTGAGATGGAGCAGTACTTC
CDR3 protein: CASSEYPRGEMEQYF

V gene: TRBV6-1
D gene: NA
J gene: TRBJ1-1
clone size: medium-sized
CDR3 DNA: TGTGCCAGCAGTGAAGCCCGGGGGTCTGAAGCTTTCTTT
CDR3 protein: CASSEARGSEAFF

V gene: TRBV28
D gene: NA
J gene: TRBJ2-5
clone size: NA
CDR3 DNA: TGTGCCAGCAGTTCTCTGGGATTGGAAGAGACCCAGTACTTC
CDR3 protein: CASSSLGLEETQYF

V gene: TRBV9
D gene: NA
J gene: TRBJ2-3
clone size: medium-sized
CDR3 DNA: TGTGCCAGCACCGAGCGAGGGGACTCCCTTGTGGATACGCAGTATTTT
CDR3 protein: CASTERGDSLVDTQYF

V gene: TRBV10-3
D gene: TRBD2
J gene: TRBJ2-3
clone size: many
CDR3 DNA: TGTGCCATCAGTGTTTCTAGCGGGAGAGGAGATACGCAGTATTTT
CDR3 protein: CAISVSSGRGDTQYF